The 19 T cell receptor beta chains listed next were all sequenced from one sample in a study of shared clonotypes between healthy human individuals (TCRdb year 2020). The library was generated by the immunoSEQ multiplex PCR assay. TCRdb's version of the immuneACCESS table is confined to in-frame rearrangements and falls short of the full clone set. An unresolved V gene accounts for under half of the shortfall where checked; the remainder is of unknown origin. For this sample the table gives a few million clones, of which approximately 93% were detected only once. 0.35% to 0.45% of the sample rests with the top ten. Sequences were obtained from naive CD4+ T cells from PBMCs. Reading the label with the study, this specimen's cell subset or site is: CD45RA+ positively selected. The receptors originated from a man in his late teens or twenties in good health. Some clones in this sample may be carry-over from other donors' samples.

This clone was recorded once. The J gene is TRBJ1-2, the V gene TRBV10-3, with 9 bases fitting TRBD1. The length of the CDR3 is 13 residues. After removal of 10 bases from V and 2 bases from J, the junction contained 5 bases not matched to a gene. In germline, CDR1 is ENHRY, CDR2 SYGVKD. Written as DNA, the CDR3 is TGTGCCACCGGACAGGGGATAAACTATGGCTACACCTTC. It codes for CATGQGINYGYTF.

The genes are TRBV7-8 and TRBJ1-4; 7 bases align to TRBD1. The V segment lost 3 bases and the J segment 6 bases; nucleotides outside the gene matches: 13. The CDR3 has 17 amino acids. CDR1 SGHVS and CDR2 FQNEAQ come from the germline V gene. The CDR3 protein is CASSFRGTVGRHEKLFF. The CDR3 region has the DNA TGTGCCAGCAGCTTTCGGGGGACAGTCGGTCGGCATGAAAAACTGTTTTTT.

The chain carries TRBV7-2 and TRBJ2-1; 7 bases align to TRBD2. V lost 2 bases and J lost 7; bases outside the gene matches: 11. Germline CDR1 is SGHTA and CDR2 is FQGNSA. CDR3 length: 16 residues. CDR3 loop: CASSLMGRALGNEQFF. CDR3 in DNA: TGTGCCAGCAGCTTAATGGGGAGGGCCCTCGGGAATGAGCAGTTCTTC.

The chain employs TRBV11-3 and TRBJ2-1; 9 bases line up with TRBD2. Per germline, CDR1 SGHNT and CDR2 YENEEA. The CDR3 spans 16 residues. With 0 bases clipped from V and 7 bases from J, the junction kept 7 bases outside the gene matches. CDR3: CASSLEQAGGLNEQFF. The CDR3, as DNA: TGTGCCAGCAGCTTAGAACAAGCGGGAGGTTTGAATGAGCAGTTCTTC.

The chain couples TRBV28 to TRBJ2-3; 10 positions agree with TRBD2. The CDR3 consists of 21 residues. The V gene's germline CDR1 is MDHEN and CDR2 SYDVKM. V lost 2 bases and J lost 5; bases outside the gene matches: 22. This chain's CDR3 is CASSLRFVVLAGGHGEDTQYF. The DNA for the CDR3 is TGTGCCAGCAGTTTACGTTTCGTGGTTTTAGCGGGAGGTCACGGTGAAGATACGCAGTATTTT.

The chain combines TRBV18 with TRBJ2-2; D is unclear. The V end was cut by 2 bases, the J end by 7 bases, with 5 bases between. CDR3 length equals 12 residues. CDR1 and CDR2 from the germline V gene are KGHSH and LQKENI. The CDR3 bases are TGTGCCAGCTCACCAATGAACGGGGAGCTGTTTTTT. Its protein is CASSPMNGELFF.

The chain links TRBV4-1 to TRBJ2-1; 14 positions agree with TRBD2. Germline V gives CDR1 MGHRA, CDR2 YSYEKL. The CDR3 is made up of 17 amino acids. The junction had 8 bases not matched to a gene; V was cut back by 4 bases and J by 6 bases. The CDR3 DNA follows: TGCGCCAGCAGCCCCTCAGGACTAGCGGGAGGTATCAATGAGCAGTTCTTC. Translating gives CASSPSGLAGGINEQFF.

The chain is built from TRBV27 and TRBJ1-5; D unresolved. This CDR3 is 12 amino acids long. Between the trimmed V and J ends, which lost 10 bases and 0 bases, there was a span of 7 bases. Germline CDR1 reads MNHEY; CDR2 reads SMNVEV (reference sequence). DNA of the CDR3: TGTGCCACAGGTCTTAGCAATCAGCCCCAGCATTTT. The encoded protein is CATGLSNQPQHF.

This chain links TRBV12-5 with TRBJ1-5, with a possible D match to TRBD1 (5 bases). This CDR3 comprises 16 residues. The ends were cut back, 6 bases at V and 2 bases at J, with 17 bases in the middle. The germline gives CDR1 LGHNT, CDR2 FRNRAP. The CDR3 DNA reads TGTGCTAGTGGGGAGTGGGGCTCGATAGGCAATCAGCCCCAGCATTTT. As protein: CASGEWGSIGNQPQHF.

The V call is TRBV6-1, the J call TRBJ1-1; D gene unclear. The CDR3 contains 14 residues. Trimming took 8 bases from V and 1 from J, leaving 14 bases between them. Germline-derived CDR1 and CDR2 are MNHNS and SASEGT. CDR3 nucleotide sequence: TGTGCCAGCGCCCGAGGAGTGGAGAACACTGAAGCTTTCTTT. This encodes CASARGVENTEAFF.

The rearrangement links TRBV7-9 to TRBJ2-1, with 12 bases identical to TRBD2. The germline gives CDR1 SEHNR, CDR2 FQNEAQ (reference sequence). V gave up 5 bases and J gave up 8 bases; unmatched junction bases: 7. The length of the CDR3 is 15 residues. In nucleotides, the CDR3 is TGTGCCAGCAGCCCTCTAGCGGGAGGGCTCGATGAGCAGTTCTTC. Its translation: CASSPLAGGLDEQFF.

The chain links TRBV6-5 to TRBJ1-2; 7 bases are shared with TRBD1. V shed 6 bases and J 7 bases; nucleotides not matched to a gene: 2. Germline values: CDR1 MNHEY, CDR2 SVGAGI. This CDR3 region has 11 residues. The DNA of the CDR3 is TGTGCCAGCAGGCAGGGGGTTGGCTACACCTTC. It translates to CASRQGVGYTF.

The chain carries TRBV29-1 and TRBJ2-2, with unresolved D. The CDR3 runs 13 residues. Between the trimmed V and J ends, which lost 2 bases and 7 bases, there was a span of 11 bases. Germline V CDR1 and CDR2: SQVTM, ANQGSEA. The CDR3, as DNA: TGCAGCGTTGAAAAGGTTCCGGGCGGGGAGCTGTTTTTT. It codes for CSVEKVPGGELFF.

Remarks on this clone: The sample has other DNA sequences that encode this CDR3 too. The chain is built from TRBV29-1 and TRBJ2-3; tentatively, D is TRBD1 (5 bases). This CDR3 contains 12 residues. The V end lost 6 bases, the J end lost 0 bases, and 7 bases lay between the germline ends. Germline V gene lookup returns CDR1 SQVTM and CDR2 ANQGSEA. CDR3 sequence (DNA): TGCAGCGTCGACAGTAGCACAGATACGCAGTATTTT. Protein sequence: CSVDSSTDTQYF.

This clone has only a few counts. The V and J genes are TRBV5-4 and TRBJ1-5, with D maybe TRBD1 (5 bases). Germline V gene sequence: CDR1 SGHNT, CDR2 YYREEE (reference sequence). Deletions cut 0 bases from V and 4 bases from J, with 11 bases between. CDR3 size: 15 residues. This CDR3 reads CASSLAGTPNQPQHF. For the CDR3, the DNA is TGTGCCAGCAGCTTGGCTGGGACTCCGAATCAGCCCCAGCATTTT.

In its sample, this clone was seen a few times. Other DNA variants within this sample encode the same CDR3. This chain joins TRBV2 and TRBJ1-2, with D possibly matching TRBD1 (5 bases). The CDR3 covers 12 residues. The germline gives CDR1 SNHLY, CDR2 FYNNEI. The V gene lost 3 bases and the J gene lost 4 bases, with 6 bases spanning the gap. CDR3 sequence (DNA): TGTGCCAGCAGTGATGGGGGCTATGGCTACACCTTC. Protein product: CASSDGGYGYTF.

This clone was observed a few times. The chain links TRBV18 to TRBJ2-7, with D possibly TRBD2 on 7 matching bases. With 2 bases removed from V and 0 bases from J, the gap between germline ends came to 11 bases. Germline V gene sequence: CDR1 KGHSH, CDR2 LQKENI. The CDR3 contains 15 residues. The CDR3 DNA reads as TGTGCCAGCTCACCATCGAGGGGGGGCTCCTACGAGCAGTACTTC. This translates into CASSPSRGGSYEQYF.

This rearrangement joins TRBV4-1 to TRBJ2-3, with D perhaps assigned TRBD1 or TRBD2 (5 bases each). The V end lost 0 bases, the J end lost 7 bases, and 11 bases lay between the germline ends. The CDR3 runs 14 residues. Germline V lookup: CDR1 MGHRA, CDR2 YSYEKL. CDR3 amino acids: CASSQDPEGYTQYF. Here the CDR3 DNA reads TGCGCCAGCAGCCAAGATCCCGAGGGGTATACGCAGTATTTT.

The chain recombines TRBV7-3 with TRBJ2-1; 9 bases are a match to TRBD1. After removal of 5 bases from V and 6 bases from J, the junction contained 5 bases not matched to a gene. The V gene's germline CDR1 is SGHTA and CDR2 FQGTGA. This CDR3 comprises 14 residues. Written as DNA, the CDR3 is TGTGCCAGCAGCACCCCGGGACAGGGCAATGAGCAGTTCTTC. Protein: CASSTPGQGNEQFF.